One sample yielded the 10 T cell receptor beta chains listed below, sequenced in a study of T-cell memory formation after mild COVID-19. One entry per CDR3 protein results from TCRdb running MiXCR on the 5' RACE reads. The sample records about 190,000 distinct CDR3 sequences, 27% being singletons. Specimen: PBMCs or a T cell subset sorted from them (not recorded which). These receptors were obtained from an adult woman who had mild COVID-19 (a few samples of this study predate the infection). Cell type and time point are not known.

V usage is TRBV7-2 and J usage is TRBJ2-3, with D perhaps assigned TRBD1 or TRBD2 (5 bases each). V dropped 4 bases and J dropped 2 bases, with 19 bases sitting between them. The germline V gene has CDR1 SGHTA and CDR2 FQGNSA. The CDR3 runs 17 residues. The CDR3 loop is CASSSHPVATVTDTQYF. The CDR3 nucleotides read TGTGCCAGCAGCTCCCACCCCGTAGCGACAGTCACAGATACGCAGTATTTT.

The chain links TRBV15 to TRBJ2-5, with D uncertain. Trimming removed 1 base at V and 5 bases at J, with 14 bases between. CDR3 length equals 15 residues. Germline V lookup: CDR1 LNHNV, CDR2 YYDKDF (reference sequence). The DNA of the CDR3 is TGTGCCACCAGCAGAGTTAATTCACCGACTGAGACCCAGTACTTC. Its protein is CATSRVNSPTETQYF.

The chain employs TRBV9 and TRBJ2-1; D unresolved. The CDR3 is 14 residues long. Germline V gene lookup returns CDR1 SGDLS and CDR2 YYNGEE. Trimming cost V 2 bases and J 4 bases, with 10 bases left between them. CDR3: CASSVLSGYNEQFF. In nucleotides, the CDR3 is TGTGCCAGCAGCGTCCTCTCGGGTTACAATGAGCAGTTCTTC.

This chain links TRBV2 with TRBJ2-3; D may be TRBD1 (6 bases). Between the trimmed V and J ends, which lost 2 bases and 2 bases, there was a span of 17 bases. This CDR3 contains 17 residues. Germline loops: CDR1 SNHLY, CDR2 FYNNEI. CDR3 sequence reads: CASSEIWGPGLTDTQYF. CDR3 DNA sequence: TGTGCCAGCAGTGAAATATGGGGGCCAGGCCTCACAGATACGCAGTATTTT.

The V call is TRBV7-2, the J call TRBJ2-5; 11 bases agree with TRBD2. Unmatched junction bases numbered 3, after V lost 3 bases and J lost 3 bases. CDR1 and CDR2 (germline): SGHTA, FQGNSA. The CDR3 sequence is 15 residues long. The CDR3 DNA reads TGTGCCAGCAGCTTCGTACTAGCGGGAGAAGAGACCCAGTACTTC. Translation: CASSFVLAGEETQYF.

A few counts support this clonotype. The V and J genes are TRBV5-6 and TRBJ2-5; 10 bases line up with TRBD1. Trimming removed 4 bases from V and 5 bases from J; junction bases left unmatched: 2. The CDR3 sequence is 13 residues long. The germline V gene encodes CDR1 SGHDT and CDR2 YYEEEE. In DNA form, the CDR3 reads TGTGCCAGCAGCGACAGGGGGCAGGAGACCCAGTACTTC. Translation: CASSDRGQETQYF.

This chain uses TRBV7-9 with TRBJ2-1, with TRBD1 as a possible D gene (5 bases). This CDR3 contains 16 residues. From germline, CDR1 is SEHNR and CDR2 FQNEAQ (reference sequence). The V end was cut by 2 bases, the J end by 8 bases, with 19 bases between. The chain's CDR3 is CASSLSGSAVWYEQFF. DNA for the CDR3: TGTGCCAGCAGCTTATCAGGGTCCGCGGTTTGGTATGAGCAGTTCTTC.

The V call is TRBV20-1, the J call TRBJ2-5; 12 bases map to TRBD2. The V gene end was trimmed by 0 bases and the J gene end by 5 bases; junction bases not matched to a gene: 4. The CDR3 contains 15 residues. In germline, CDR1 is DFQATT, CDR2 SNEGSKA (reference sequence). The CDR3 DNA is TGCAGTGCTAGAGAACTAGCGGGAGGTCTGGAGACCCAGTACTTC. Protein sequence: CSARELAGGLETQYF.

This clonotype was observed a few times. V and J are TRBV4-1 and TRBJ2-7, with D unresolved. The CDR3 runs to 13 residues. Germline V gene sequence: CDR1 MGHRA, CDR2 YSYEKL. Deletions cut 0 bases from V and 3 bases from J, with 6 bases between. The CDR3, as DNA: TGCGCCAGCAGCCAAGATTGGGGCTACGAGCAGTACTTC. Translating gives CASSQDWGYEQYF.

This clonotype was recorded a few times. The chain combines TRBV9 with TRBJ2-5; a possible D gene is TRBD2 (7 bases). Germline CDR1 and CDR2: SGDLS and YYNGEE. The CDR3 has 18 residues. The V and J ends lost 0 bases and 9 bases respectively, with 27 bases between them. Written as DNA, the CDR3 is TGTGCCAGCAGCGTAGCTACCCCTAGCGGTGCGGGGGCTGTGGCCCAGTACTTC. It encodes CASSVATPSGAGAVAQYF.